This T cell receptor beta chain was recorded in a study of CD8 T cells in ankylosing spondylitis. Study results and caveats: Disease-linked clones were reportedly significantly enriched in matched ankylosing spondylitis synovial fluid. Seemingly distinctive of ankylosing spondylitis blood was a TCR beta motif formed by eight highly homologous variants. Earlier studies detected some motif variants in reactive arthritis synovial fluid and blood.

One entry per CDR3 protein results from TCRdb running MiXCR on the 5' RACE reads. The sample includes 100,000 to 150,000 distinct CDR3 sequences, around 7% of them seen just once. CDR1 MNHEY and CDR2 SVGEGT come from the germline V gene. The J segment lost 0 bases and the V segment lost 8 bases, leaving 9 bases of the junction unmatched. The CDR3 runs to 16 residues. In its sample, this clonotype was seen many times. Its matching antigen is unknown. The sequencing input was blood, either unsorted or a sorted T cell fraction (not recorded which). The receptor comes from a male donor with ankylosing spondylitis or in good health (not recorded which). The chain employs TRBV6-2 or TRBV6-3 and TRBJ2-7; 11 bases are a match to TRBD2. The DNA of the CDR3 is TGTGCCAGCGAAGACCGACTAGCGGGGAGCTCCTACGAGCAGTACTTC. Protein: CASEDRLAGSSYEQYF.